These 19 T cell receptor beta chains came from one sample sequenced in a study of shared clonotypes between healthy human individuals. TCRdb keeps only in-frame clones here, not all; method: immunoSEQ multiplex PCR. The sample has hundreds of thousands of clones; around 73% are singletons. The material sequenced was memory CD4+ T cells sorted from blood. Subset of the sample: CD45RA-negative fraction. The receptor set was obtained from a woman in her twenties or thirties in good health.

This rearrangement joins TRBV15 to TRBJ2-5; the D gene is possibly TRBD2 (6 bases). CDR3 length: 16 residues. CDR1 LNHNV and CDR2 YYDKDF come from the germline V gene (reference sequence). V was cut by 5 bases and J by 4 bases, with 20 bases left in between. Here the CDR3 reads CATSPRGVPGVETQYF. CDR3 DNA sequence: TGTGCCACCAGCCCCCGGGGAGTCCCGGGGGTAGAGACCCAGTACTTC.

The sample holds many counts of this clone. The rearrangement uses TRBV5-8 and TRBJ2-3, with D tentatively TRBD2 (6 bases). This CDR3 has 14 residues. Germline V gene lookup returns CDR1 SGHTS and CDR2 YDEGEE. Trimming took 6 bases from V and 2 from J, leaving 13 bases between them. In DNA form, the CDR3 reads TGTGCCAGCAACAGATGGGGGGACACAGATACGCAGTATTTT. The encoded protein is CASNRWGDTDTQYF. The whole variable domain, filled in from reference TRBV5-8 and TRBJ2-3, reads EAGVTQSPTHLIKTRGQQATLRCSPISGHTSVYWYQQALGLGLQFLLWYDEGEERNRGNFPPRFSGRQFPNYSSELNVNALELEDSALYLCASNRWGDTDTQYFGPGTRLTVL.

The chain uses TRBV28 and TRBJ2-7, with TRBD1 matching over 8 bases. Germline V gene sequence: CDR1 MDHEN, CDR2 SYDVKM. The ends lost 2 bases at V and 5 bases at J; junction bases unmatched: 8. This CDR3 contains 15 residues. The CDR3 nucleotides read TGTGCCAGCAGTTTACAGGGGGCAGGCGAGGACGAGCAGTACTTC. Translated, it gives CASSLQGAGEDEQYF.

This clone was recorded a few times. The V gene is TRBV2, the J gene TRBJ2-7; TRBD2 agrees at 7 bases. V lost 4 bases to trimming and J lost 3 bases; unmatched junction nucleotides: 3. Germline V CDR1 and CDR2: SNHLY, FYNNEI. This CDR3 spans 13 amino acids. CDR3 sequence: CASSGTSFYEQYF. The CDR3 nucleotides read TGTGCCAGCAGTGGGACTAGTTTCTACGAGCAGTACTTC.

This sequence joins TRBV5-1 and TRBJ2-2; no definite D call. CDR1 is SGHRS and CDR2 is YFSETQ in the germline V gene. The CDR3 has 14 residues. V was trimmed by 6 bases and J by 1 base, leaving 10 bases between them. The CDR3 loop reads CASTPIGNTGELFF. The DNA for the CDR3 is TGCGCCAGCACTCCCATCGGGAACACCGGGGAGCTGTTTTTT.

This clone has more than one count but fewer than ten. CDR3 sequence (DNA): TGTGCCAGCAGCGTAGGCCCCGGGATCTCTGGAAACACCATATATTTT. Translated: CASSVGPGISGNTIYF. This chain links TRBV9 with TRBJ1-3; D not resolved. Germline assignment: CDR1 SGDLS and CDR2 YYNGEE. The V end was cut by 0 bases, the J end by 0 bases, with 10 bases between. The CDR3 length is 16 residues.

The CDR3 is CASSEEGEIWNTIYF. As DNA, the CDR3 is TGCGCCAGCAGCGAGGAGGGTGAAATATGGAACACCATATATTTT. The chain employs TRBV5-1 and TRBJ1-3; D call uncertain. Germline V gene sequence: CDR1 SGHRS, CDR2 YFSETQ. The CDR3 totals 15 residues. Trimming left V 4 bases short and J 7 bases short, with 18 bases between.

This chain links TRBV19 with TRBJ2-3; D ambiguous. The CDR3 covers 15 residues. Germline CDR1 reads LNHDA; CDR2 reads SQIVND (reference sequence). Deletions cut 4 bases from V and 6 bases from J, with 17 bases between. CDR3 sequence (DNA): TGTGCCAGTAGTACCCAGGAGCTATCCGTGGATACGCAGTATTTT. Translating gives CASSTQELSVDTQYF.

This clone was detected once. A much larger clone lies a single base off, so this may be a read error. The sample holds other DNA sequences that translate to the same CDR3. The chain links TRBV28 to TRBJ1-3, with TRBD1 matching over 9 bases. Losses at the gene ends were 4 bases for V and 3 bases for J; bases not matched to a gene: 4. Germline V gene lookup returns CDR1 MDHEN and CDR2 SYDVKM. This CDR3 region has 15 residues. The chain's CDR3 is CASSSGQGDGNTIYF. CDR3 sequence (DNA): TGTGCCAGCAGTTCGGGACAGGGTGATGGAAACACCATATATTTT. Full variable domain (missing parts from reference TRBV28 and TRBJ1-3): DVKVTQSSRYLVKRTGEKVFLECVQDMDHENMFWYRQDPGLGLRLIYFSYDVKMKEKGDIPEGYSVSREKKERFSLILESASTNQTSMYLCASSSGQGDGNTIYFGEGSWLTVV.

This clone was observed a single time. The gene calls are TRBV11-2 and TRBJ1-2; no clear D gene. This CDR3 region has 12 residues. Germline lookup yields CDR1 SGHAT and CDR2 FQNNGV. With 5 bases removed from V and 5 bases from J, the gap between germline ends came to 9 bases. The CDR3 region is CASSLLSYGYTF. For the CDR3, the DNA is TGTGCCAGCAGCCTCCTGTCGTATGGCTACACCTTC.

This clone came up a few times. The chain links TRBV9 to TRBJ2-7, with 8 nucleotides matching TRBD1. J lost 2 bases, V lost 3 bases, and 4 bases had no gene match. CDR1 and CDR2 (germline): SGDLS, YYNGEE. CDR3 length equals 14 residues. The CDR3 DNA reads as TGTGCCAGCAGCGCGACAGGGGATCCCTACGAGCAGTACTTC. Its protein product is CASSATGDPYEQYF.

The chain couples TRBV5-1 to TRBJ1-5; 9 bases agree with TRBD1. J was trimmed by 5 bases and V by 4 bases; bases with no gene match: 7. The CDR3 consists of 15 residues. Per the germline V gene, CDR1 is SGHRS and CDR2 is YFSETQ. The CDR3 DNA reads TGCGCCAGCAGCCTTGGGACAGGGTACGATCAGCCCCAGCATTTT. Translation: CASSLGTGYDQPQHF.

This clone was seen repeatedly, ten times or more. The genes are TRBV19 and TRBJ1-2, with 8 bases identical to TRBD1. Germline values: CDR1 LNHDA, CDR2 SQIVND (reference sequence). This CDR3 spans 14 amino acids. J gave up 3 bases and V 9 bases, and 9 bases lay outside the gene matches. In DNA form, the CDR3 reads TGTGCCAGCCAGGGAAGGACAGGGTACTATGGCTACACCTTC. It yields the protein CASQGRTGYYGYTF.

The chain links TRBV30 to TRBJ2-1; 8 positions match TRBD1. Trimming took 4 bases from V and 4 from J; bases not matched to a gene: 12. Germline assignment: CDR1 GTSNPN and CDR2 SVGIG (reference sequence). The CDR3 runs to 16 residues. CDR3 coding DNA: TGTGCCTGGAAACTCGTCGGGGACAGGTTATACAATGAGCAGTTCTTC. Its translation: CAWKLVGDRLYNEQFF.

The chain carries TRBV2 and TRBJ2-5; TRBD1 agrees at 8 bases. The CDR3 covers 15 residues. V lost 7 bases, J lost 10 bases, and 17 bases stayed unmatched. CDR1 is SNHLY, CDR2 FYNNEI, per germline. CDR3 amino acids: CASKGQDTRLKGQYF. The CDR3 DNA follows: TGTGCCAGCAAGGGACAGGACACCCGCCTAAAAGGCCAGTACTTC.

On this clone itself: This may arise from a read error, as a much more abundant clone is one base away. Within the sample, other DNA sequences also encode this same CDR3. This rearrangement joins TRBV5-1 to TRBJ2-1, with D perhaps TRBD1 (6 bases). Trimming stripped 4 bases from V and 0 bases from J, with 11 bases between. The CDR3 has 15 amino acids. Germline CDR1 SGHRS, CDR2 YFSETQ. The chain's CDR3 is CASSLDSSSYNEQFF. CDR3 coding DNA: TGCGCCAGCAGCCTGGACAGCAGCTCCTACAATGAGCAGTTCTTC.

The rearrangement links TRBV28 to TRBJ1-5; D is undetermined. Trimming took off 3 bases at V and 4 bases at J, with 10 bases between the two ends. The CDR3 is made up of 14 amino acids. Germline loops: CDR1 MDHEN, CDR2 SYDVKM. CDR3 sequence: CASSFWGKNQPQHF. DNA of the CDR3: TGTGCCAGCAGTTTTTGGGGTAAAAATCAGCCCCAGCATTTT.

The chain couples TRBV27 to TRBJ2-1, with D maybe TRBD1 (6 bases). The V gene lost 6 bases and the J gene lost 3 bases, with 12 bases spanning the gap. The CDR3 is 14 amino acids. Germline assignment: CDR1 MNHEY and CDR2 SMNVEV (reference sequence). The CDR3 nucleotides are TGTGCCAGCAGCTCCCGCAGGGGCTACAATGAGCAGTTCTTC. It encodes CASSSRRGYNEQFF.

V usage is TRBV7-2 and J usage is TRBJ2-5, with D possibly TRBD2 on 6 matching bases. The CDR3 contains 14 residues. Between the trimmed V and J ends, which lost 3 bases and 5 bases, there was a span of 13 bases. Per the germline V gene, CDR1 is SGHTA and CDR2 is FQGNSA. This CDR3 reads CASSFRGRGETQYF. In nucleotides, the CDR3 is TGTGCCAGCAGCTTTCGGGGGAGAGGGGAGACCCAGTACTTC.